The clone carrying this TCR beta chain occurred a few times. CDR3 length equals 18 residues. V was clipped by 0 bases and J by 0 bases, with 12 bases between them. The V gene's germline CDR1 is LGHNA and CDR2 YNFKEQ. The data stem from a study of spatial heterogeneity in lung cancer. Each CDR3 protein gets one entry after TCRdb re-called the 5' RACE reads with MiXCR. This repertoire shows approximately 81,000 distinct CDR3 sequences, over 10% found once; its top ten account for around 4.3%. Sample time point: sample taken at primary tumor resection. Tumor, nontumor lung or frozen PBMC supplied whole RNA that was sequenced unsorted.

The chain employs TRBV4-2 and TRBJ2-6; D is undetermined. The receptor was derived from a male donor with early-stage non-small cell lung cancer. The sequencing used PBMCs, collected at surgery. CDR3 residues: CASSQDDTRSSGANVLTF. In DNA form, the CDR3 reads TGTGCCAGCAGCCAAGATGACACACGCAGCTCTGGGGCCAACGTCCTGACTTTC.